One and the same sample provided the 20 T cell receptor beta chains below, sequenced in a study of T cell changes during pregnancy in multiple sclerosis. Clones were sequenced by immunoSEQ multiplex PCR, and TCRdb holds only the in-frame ones, with some missing. This table holds some 60,000 clones, roughly nine tenths found once. Source: CD4+ T cells from peripheral blood mononuclear cells, taken in the third trimester of pregnancy. The source is a female donor with multiple sclerosis, enrolled in a pregnancy study.

The chain uses TRBV7-9 and TRBJ1-4, with 10 nucleotides matching TRBD1. The CDR3 is made up of 16 amino acids. J was trimmed by 5 bases and V by 3 bases; bases with no gene match: 6. Looked up from germline, CDR1 is SEHNR and CDR2 is FQNEAQ (reference sequence). CDR3 residues: CASSFAPGQGNEKLFF. Here the CDR3 DNA reads TGTGCCAGCAGCTTTGCCCCGGGACAGGGGAATGAAAAACTGTTTTTT.

The rearrangement links TRBV19 to TRBJ1-2; TRBD1 might be the D (6 bases). Germline loops: CDR1 LNHDA, CDR2 SQIVND (reference sequence). V lost 5 bases to trimming and J lost 4 bases, with 14 bases between them. The CDR3 is 14 amino acids. The CDR3 loop reads CASSLGQGTYGYTF. DNA for the CDR3: TGTGCCAGTAGTTTAGGGCAGGGGACCTATGGCTACACCTTC.

This clone was picked up one time. The chain uses TRBV7-7 and TRBJ2-3; 9 nucleotides align to TRBD2. CDR1 is SSHAT, CDR2 FNYEAQ, per germline (reference sequence). With 3 bases clipped from V and 3 bases from J, the junction kept 4 bases outside the gene matches. This CDR3 contains 15 residues. The CDR3 nucleotides read TGTGCCAGCAGCTTTTCTAGCGGGGAGACAGATACGCAGTATTTT. Translated, it gives CASSFSSGETDTQYF.

The chain has TRBV7-8 and TRBJ1-5; no definite D call. The CDR3 consists of 14 residues. The V and J ends lost 3 bases and 4 bases respectively, with 10 bases between them. Germline CDR1 and CDR2: SGHVS and FQNEAQ. The CDR3 protein is CASSFGVGNQPQHF. CDR3 sequence (DNA): TGTGCCAGCAGCTTCGGGGTCGGTAATCAGCCCCAGCATTTT.

This clone was detected once. The chain uses TRBV5-1 and TRBJ2-3; a weak D match, TRBD2 (5 bases). The CDR3 length is 14 residues. Germline lookup yields CDR1 SGHRS and CDR2 YFSETQ. V lost 5 bases and J lost 0, with 10 bases in between. The CDR3 region has the DNA TGCGCCAGCAGGGCTGGGAGTAGCACAGATACGCAGTATTTT. It is translated as CASRAGSSTDTQYF.

This chain uses TRBV5-4 with TRBJ2-3; no clear D. CDR3 length equals 13 residues. Germline CDR1 SGHNT, CDR2 YYREEE (reference sequence). V was trimmed by 3 bases and J by 0 bases, leaving 5 bases between them. CDR3 sequence: CASSSFSTDTQYF. CDR3 coding DNA: TGTGCCAGCAGCTCCTTTAGCACAGATACGCAGTATTTT.

The gene calls are TRBV7-5 and TRBJ1-6; TRBD1, the table's D call, was not compared with the DNA. TRBV7-5 is designated a pseudogene. The CDR3 consists of 15 residues. The DNA of the CDR3 is TGTGTCAGAAGCTTAGCGTTCGACAGTAATTCACCCCTCCACTTT. Translation gives CVRSLAFDSNSPLHF.

This chain connects TRBV7-9 to TRBJ1-1; TRBD1 agrees at 7 bases. V shed 3 bases, J shed 0 bases, and the junction held 1 base outside the gene matches. Germline CDR1 is SEHNR and CDR2 is FQNEAQ (reference sequence). The CDR3 spans 14 residues. The CDR3 region has the DNA TGTGCCAGCAGCTTGGGACAGCTGAACACTGAAGCTTTCTTT. The encoded protein is CASSLGQLNTEAFF.

This chain links TRBV11-3 with TRBJ2-3; D uncertain. CDR1 and CDR2 (germline): SGHNT, YENEEA. Between the trimmed V and J ends, which lost 3 bases and 0 bases, there was a span of 4 bases. The CDR3 extends over 13 amino acids. The CDR3 DNA reads TGTGCCAGCAGCTTCCAAAGCACAGATACGCAGTATTTT. This encodes CASSFQSTDTQYF.

The chain uses TRBV2 and TRBJ1-2, with D maybe TRBD1 (6 bases). Trimming took off 4 bases at V and 5 bases at J, with 8 bases between the two ends. This CDR3 is built from 12 residues. CDR1 and CDR2 from the germline V gene are SNHLY and FYNNEI. DNA for the CDR3: TGTGCCAGCAGTGCAGGGGTATATGGCTACACCTTC. Its protein is CASSAGVYGYTF.

The chain couples TRBV10-1 to TRBJ2-7, with D possibly being TRBD2 (6 bases). The CDR3 sequence is 13 residues long. Germline-derived CDR1 and CDR2 are WNHNN and SYGVQD (reference sequence). Trimming stripped 9 bases from V and 3 bases from J, with 15 bases between. The CDR3 region is CARLPGLYYEQYF. In nucleotides, the CDR3 is TGCGCCAGACTTCCGGGACTCTACTACGAGCAGTACTTC.

The chain recombines TRBV29-1 with TRBJ2-1; 13 bases are a match to TRBD2. This CDR3 is built from 14 residues. With V trimmed by 6 bases and J by 9 bases, 8 bases remained unmatched. Germline V gene data show CDR1 as SQVTM and CDR2 as ANQGSEA. The CDR3 nucleotides read TGCAGCGTGGGACTAGCGGGAAGGGGACGTGAGCAGTTCTTC. This translates into CSVGLAGRGREQFF.

This chain uses TRBV2 with TRBJ1-1; D is undetermined. V was clipped by 6 bases and J by 4 bases, with 18 bases between them. Germline V gene data show CDR1 as SNHLY and CDR2 as FYNNEI. The CDR3 is made up of 15 amino acids. Here the CDR3 reads CASSGGVGRTTEAFF. The CDR3 nucleotides are TGTGCCAGCAGCGGCGGGGTAGGGAGGACCACTGAAGCTTTCTTT.

V and J are TRBV29-1 and TRBJ1-2; no clear D. The germline V and J ends were trimmed by 6 bases and 2 bases, with 10 bases remaining between them. The germline V gene has CDR1 SQVTM and CDR2 ANQGSEA. The CDR3 spans 12 residues. For the CDR3, the DNA is TGCAGCGTCACAGCTTTCAACTATGGCTACACCTTC. Protein sequence: CSVTAFNYGYTF.

This sequence joins TRBV19 and TRBJ2-5; TRBD1 matches 9 bases. This CDR3 is built from 15 residues. Germline V gene sequence: CDR1 LNHDA, CDR2 SQIVND (reference sequence). V lost 4 bases and J lost 1; bases outside the gene matches: 4. The CDR3 protein is CASSRAGQGQETQYF. The CDR3 DNA is TGTGCCAGTAGTAGGGCGGGACAGGGCCAAGAGACCCAGTACTTC.

This clone was seen a handful of times. J is TRBJ1-2 and V is TRBV30, with D tentatively TRBD1 (6 bases). Germline CDR1 reads GTSNPN; CDR2 reads SVGIG (reference sequence). V lost 0 bases and J lost 4, with 6 bases in between. The CDR3 has 12 residues. CDR3 sequence (DNA): TGTGCCTGGAGTGTGACAGGCTATGGCTACACCTTC. Translation gives CAWSVTGYGYTF.

This chain links TRBV4-1 with TRBJ2-1, with a tentative D call TRBD2 (5 bases). The germline V gene has CDR1 MGHRA and CDR2 YSYEKL. The CDR3 covers 17 residues. V was pared by 5 bases and J by 2 bases, with 19 bases between. The CDR3 DNA follows: TGCGCCAGCAGCTTGGGAAAAGCGGAACTAACCTACAATGAGCAGTTCTTC. Translation: CASSLGKAELTYNEQFF.

The chain uses TRBV2 and TRBJ1-5, with D maybe TRBD1 (5 bases). Trimming pared 6 bases from V and 6 bases from J, leaving 12 bases between. This CDR3 is built from 13 residues. Germline V gene lookup returns CDR1 SNHLY and CDR2 FYNNEI. CDR3 in amino acids: CASRPRETQPQHF. CDR3 in DNA: TGTGCCAGCAGGCCCAGGGAAACTCAGCCCCAGCATTTT.

This chain links TRBV9 with TRBJ2-2; D remains ambiguous. Between the trimmed V and J ends, which lost 4 bases and 1 base, there was a span of 5 bases. The CDR3 length is 13 residues. From germline, CDR1 is SGDLS and CDR2 YYNGEE. This CDR3 is CASSRGNTGELFF. For the CDR3, the DNA is TGTGCCAGCAGCCGAGGGAACACCGGGGAGCTGTTTTTT.

The chain combines TRBV9 with TRBJ1-2; D gene ambiguous. Germline CDR1 SGDLS, CDR2 YYNGEE. The CDR3 totals 15 residues. Trimming removed 3 bases from V and 0 bases from J, with 12 bases in between. CDR3 DNA sequence: TGTGCCAGCAGCGGCGGATCGGAACCTAACTATGGCTACACCTTC. This encodes CASSGGSEPNYGYTF.